This record looks at one T cell receptor (beta chain) sequence and its context. TCRdb's copy holds only in-frame clones and misses some; the assay was immunoSEQ multiplex PCR. This table holds roughly 150,000 clones, almost 90% found once. Germline trimming cut 5 bases from V and 2 bases from J; bases unmatched to any gene: 10. CDR3 length equals 16 residues. The germline CDR1 and CDR2 sequences are SGHTA and FQGNSA. This specimen comes from a study of control samples from healthy donors and cancer patients. V usage is TRBV7-2 and J usage is TRBJ2-3; 7 bases are shared with TRBD2. Sequencing was done on a sample of blood. The origin of this receptor is a man younger than 35 in good health. For the CDR3, the DNA is TGTGCCAGCAGCCCCTGGGGCGGGGGAGACACAGATACGCAGTATTTT. Protein: CASSPWGGGDTDTQYF.